One sample yielded the 30 T cell receptor beta chains listed below, sequenced in a study of CD8 T cells in ankylosing spondylitis. A single record per CDR3 protein comes from TCRdb applying MiXCR to the 5' RACE reads. The sample includes about 360,000 distinct CDR3 sequences, 20% seen only once; the top ten take around 13%. Sequencing used blood, either unsorted or a sorted T cell fraction (not recorded which). Receptor source: a male donor with ankylosing spondylitis or in good health (not recorded which).

CDR3 protein: CASSLVGQGPEETQYF. CDR3 nucleotide sequence: TGTGCCAGCAGCTTAGTGGGTCAGGGGCCGGAAGAGACCCAGTACTTC. This sequence joins TRBV7-9 and TRBJ2-5; possible D gene TRBD1, 6 bases. Trimming cost V 1 base and J 3 bases, with 15 bases left between them. The germline gives CDR1 SEHNR, CDR2 FQNEAQ (reference sequence). CDR3 length: 16 residues.

The V and J genes are TRBV11-2 and TRBJ2-5, with D possibly being TRBD1 (7 bases). The CDR3 covers 15 residues. Trimming shortened V by 5 bases and J by 3 bases, and 16 bases separated the two germline ends. Germline CDR1 and CDR2: SGHAT and FQNNGV. The CDR3 DNA follows: TGTGCCAGCAGCCCCGGGGGACAGATGAAAGAGACCCAGTACTTC. Translated, it gives CASSPGGQMKETQYF.

The J gene is TRBJ2-1, the V gene TRBV28; 7 bases map to TRBD2. The CDR3 is 16 residues long. The germline gives CDR1 MDHEN, CDR2 SYDVKM. V dropped 3 bases and J dropped 4; count of bases not matched to a gene: 9. The CDR3 DNA reads TGTGCCAGCAGTTTCTTTTTGGGGGGGGGGTACAATGAGCAGTTCTTC. Residues: CASSFFLGGGYNEQFF.

V usage is TRBV4-1 and J usage is TRBJ2-1; TRBD2 agrees at 7 bases. Per the germline V gene, CDR1 is MGHRA and CDR2 is YSYEKL. With V trimmed by 1 base and J by 8 bases, 5 bases remained unmatched. The CDR3 totals 14 residues. CDR3 loop: CASSQVAAGYEQFF. In nucleotides, the CDR3 is TGCGCCAGCAGCCAAGTAGCAGCGGGATATGAGCAGTTCTTC.

This clonotype was recorded at least ten times. J is TRBJ2-5 and V is TRBV12-3 or TRBV12-4; no definite D call. The CDR3 is 11 amino acids. Trimming pared 3 bases from V and 5 bases from J, leaving 4 bases between. The CDR3 DNA is TGTGCCAGCAGTTTGCTGGAGACCCAGTACTTC. Its protein product is CASSLLETQYF.

The J gene is TRBJ2-7, the V gene TRBV7-2, with 14 bases matching TRBD2. Germline V gene data show CDR1 as SGHTA and CDR2 as FQGNSA. CDR3 length: 16 residues. V was pared by 1 base and J by 4 bases, with 3 bases of the junction left unmatched. The CDR3 here is CASSLGLAGGRYEQYF. CDR3 DNA: TGTGCCAGCAGCTTAGGACTAGCGGGGGGGCGGTACGAGCAGTACTTC.

This clonotype was counted a few times. The V and J genes are TRBV28 and TRBJ2-7; 13 nucleotides match TRBD2. The CDR3 is 14 residues long. V lost 5 bases and J lost 6; bases outside the gene matches: 4. Germline V gives CDR1 MDHEN, CDR2 SYDVKM. CDR3 amino acids: CASSGTSGTAEQYF. CDR3 nucleotides: TGTGCCAGCAGTGGGACTAGCGGGACAGCCGAGCAGTACTTC.

V usage is TRBV5-1 and J usage is TRBJ2-1; no firm D call. Germline V gene data show CDR1 as SGHRS and CDR2 as YFSETQ. The CDR3 sequence is 15 residues long. Trimming took off 6 bases at V and 1 base at J, with 14 bases between the two ends. CDR3 residues: CASTPRGASYNEQFF. The CDR3 bases are TGCGCCAGCACCCCAAGAGGTGCATCCTACAATGAGCAGTTCTTC.

The chain employs TRBV27 and TRBJ2-7; the D gene could be TRBD1 or TRBD2 (5 bases each). The CDR3 is 13 amino acids. CDR1 and CDR2 from the germline V gene are MNHEY and SMNVEV (reference sequence). V dropped 5 bases and J dropped 2 bases, with 10 bases sitting between them. The CDR3 loop reads CASSTGATYEQYF. The CDR3 coding sequence is TGTGCCAGCAGTACCGGGGCCACCTACGAGCAGTACTTC.

V is TRBV7-8 and J is TRBJ2-3; 12 nucleotides match TRBD2. This CDR3 is built from 18 residues. Trimming at V came to 2 bases and at J to 1 base, leaving 7 bases not matched to a gene. Germline CDR1 SGHVS, CDR2 FQNEAQ. The CDR3 is CASSLMLAGGPGTDTQYF. In nucleotides, the CDR3 is TGTGCCAGCAGCTTAATGCTAGCGGGGGGGCCGGGCACAGATACGCAGTATTTT.

The J gene is TRBJ1-2, the V gene TRBV7-9; tentative D call: TRBD1 (6 bases). The CDR3 runs 14 residues. With 10 bases removed from V and 1 base from J, the gap between germline ends came to 16 bases. CDR1 and CDR2 (germline): SEHNR, FQNEAQ (reference sequence). The CDR3 region is CAIRPQGINYGYTF. The CDR3 DNA reads as TGTGCCATCAGACCCCAGGGGATTAACTATGGCTACACCTTC.

This clonotype appeared a few times. The V gene is TRBV7-9, the J gene TRBJ2-7; possible D gene TRBD2, 5 bases. The CDR3 loop spans 15 amino acids. Trimming left V 4 bases short and J 3 bases short, with 16 bases between. Germline V gene data show CDR1 as SEHNR and CDR2 as FQNEAQ (reference sequence). The CDR3 bases are TGTGCCAGCAGCTCCAACGCCGGGGTACACTACGAGCAGTACTTC. The encoded protein is CASSSNAGVHYEQYF. Using reference TRBV7-9 and TRBJ2-7 for the parts outside the CDR3, the full variable domain is DTGVSQNPRHKITKRGQNVTFRCDPISEHNRLYWYRQTLGQGPEFLTYFQNEAQLEKSRLLSDRFSAERPKGSFSTLEIQRTEQGDSAMYLCASSSNAGVHYEQYFGPGTRLTVT.

J is TRBJ2-1 and V is TRBV12-5; no clear D. V lost 1 base to trimming and J lost 9 bases, with 1 base between them. The CDR3 length is 10 residues. In germline, CDR1 is LGHNT, CDR2 FRNRAP. The CDR3 region has the DNA TGTGCTAGTGGTTTGGCTGAGCAGTTCTTC. This translates into CASGLAEQFF.

The table lists this clonotype with a few counts. The chain is built from TRBV29-1 and TRBJ2-7, with no clear D. Trimming took off 0 bases at V and 3 bases at J, with 6 bases between the two ends. This CDR3 contains 12 residues. Germline V lookup: CDR1 SQVTM, CDR2 ANQGSEA. CDR3 in amino acids: CSVEDPNYEQYF. CDR3 in DNA: TGCAGCGTTGAAGATCCCAACTACGAGCAGTACTTC.

On this clonotype: A much larger clone sits a single nucleotide away, making a read error possible. The chain uses TRBV12-3 or TRBV12-4 and TRBJ2-3; possibly TRBD1 for D (5 bases). The V end was cut by 4 bases, the J end by 3 bases, with 17 bases between. The CDR3 has 16 residues. The CDR3 here is CASSSDSGGITDTQYF. CDR3 bases: TGTGCCAGCAGTTCAGACAGTGGCGGAATTACAGATACGCAGTATTTT.

This rearrangement joins TRBV6-5 to TRBJ2-1; either TRBD1 or TRBD2 may supply D (5 bases each). Germline V gene lookup returns CDR1 MNHEY and CDR2 SVGAGI. This CDR3 region has 19 residues. Trimming left V 0 bases short and J 8 bases short, with 26 bases between. In nucleotides, the CDR3 is TGTGCCAGCAGTTACTCTGGCCTAGCCGCGCGTGGAGTGGGGGATGAGCAGTTCTTC. Residues: CASSYSGLAARGVGDEQFF.

V gene TRBV3-1 combines with J gene TRBJ2-2, with D perhaps matching TRBD1 (6 bases). CDR3 length: 17 amino acids. CDR1 LGHDT and CDR2 YNNKEL come from the germline V gene (reference sequence). V was trimmed by 3 bases and J by 1 base, leaving 15 bases between them. The CDR3 reads CASSHPSRRGNTGELFF. The CDR3 DNA is TGTGCCAGCAGCCACCCAAGTCGCAGGGGGAACACCGGGGAGCTGTTTTTT.

CDR3 coding DNA: TGTGCCAGCAGCCAAGCGGCTAGCGGGGTGTACGAGCAGTACTTC. Translation gives CASSQAASGVYEQYF. J is TRBJ2-7 and V is TRBV3-1; 9 bases are a match to TRBD2. V lost 1 base to trimming and J lost 4 bases; unmatched junction nucleotides: 5. The CDR3 is 15 residues long. Looked up from germline, CDR1 is LGHDT and CDR2 is YNNKEL (reference sequence).

This rearrangement joins TRBV6-5 to TRBJ1-5, with 7 nucleotides matching TRBD1. V shed 0 bases and J 0 bases; nucleotides not matched to a gene: 2. The CDR3 has 16 amino acids. Germline loops: CDR1 MNHEY, CDR2 SVGAGI. The chain's CDR3 is CASSYSRDSSNQPQHF. CDR3 coding DNA: TGTGCCAGCAGTTACTCGAGGGACAGTAGCAATCAGCCCCAGCATTTT.

The V gene is TRBV25-1, the J gene TRBJ2-2; the match to TRBD1 covers 8 bases. V lost 2 bases to trimming and J lost 8 bases; unmatched junction nucleotides: 4. The CDR3 sequence is 14 residues long. The germline gives CDR1 MGHDK, CDR2 SYGVNS. The CDR3 here is CASSENDRGGELFF. Here the CDR3 DNA reads TGTGCCAGCAGTGAAAACGACAGGGGTGGGGAGCTGTTTTTT.

This clonotype was recorded a few times. The J gene is TRBJ2-1, the V gene TRBV20-1, with a tentative D call TRBD2 (6 bases). The CDR3 has 16 residues. Germline CDR1 and CDR2: DFQATT and SNEGSKA (reference sequence). The V end lost 0 bases, the J end lost 5 bases, and 17 bases lay between the germline ends. The CDR3 DNA follows: TGCAGTGCTAGAGATCTAATCGGGACTCGGCACAATGAGCAGTTCTTC. Amino acids: CSARDLIGTRHNEQFF.

The J gene is TRBJ1-5, the V gene TRBV9, with D uncertain. The CDR3 consists of 13 residues. The ends were cut back, 0 bases at V and 4 bases at J, with 5 bases in the middle. Germline V gene sequence: CDR1 SGDLS, CDR2 YYNGEE. Here the CDR3 DNA reads TGTGCCAGCAGCGTAGACGGGAATCAGCCCCAGCATTTT. Amino acid sequence: CASSVDGNQPQHF.

The chain employs TRBV7-9 and TRBJ2-7; D not resolved. Per the germline V gene, CDR1 is SEHNR and CDR2 is FQNEAQ (reference sequence). The CDR3 consists of 13 residues. V lost 1 base and J lost 2, with 6 bases in between. The CDR3 coding sequence is TGTGCCAGCAGCTTAGTGGTGGCCTACGAGCAGTACTTC. Translating gives CASSLVVAYEQYF.

The gene calls are TRBV4-1 and TRBJ2-5, with a weak D call TRBD2 (6 bases). Trimming stripped 4 bases from V and 1 base from J, with 13 bases between. This CDR3 is built from 15 residues. Germline lookup yields CDR1 MGHRA and CDR2 YSYEKL. The CDR3 loop reads CASSRTIPLQETQYF. The CDR3 DNA reads TGCGCCAGCAGCCGGACTATTCCCCTCCAAGAGACCCAGTACTTC.

This CDR3 is CSARDSGGTGFSYTF. For the CDR3, the DNA is TGCAGTGCTAGAGATAGTGGGGGGACAGGGTTTAGCTACACCTTC. The J gene is TRBJ1-2, the V gene TRBV20-1; 9 bases line up with TRBD1. The germline V gene encodes CDR1 DFQATT and CDR2 SNEGSKA (reference sequence). Trimming at V came to 0 bases and at J to 9 bases, leaving 11 bases not matched to a gene. The CDR3 is made up of 15 amino acids.

This clonotype was recorded a few times. This sequence joins TRBV7-9 and TRBJ2-4; 12 nucleotides align to TRBD2. This CDR3 region has 16 residues. V trimming: 4 bases; J trimming: 3 bases; junction bases outside the gene matches: 4. CDR1 is SEHNR, CDR2 FQNEAQ, per germline (reference sequence). CDR3 sequence reads: CASSSTSGGGKNIQYF. The CDR3 region has the DNA TGTGCCAGCAGCTCGACTAGCGGGGGTGGCAAAAACATTCAGTACTTC.

There are a few counts of this clonotype. This chain links TRBV12-3 or TRBV12-4 with TRBJ2-1; the D gene is possibly TRBD1 (5 bases). Between the trimmed V and J ends, which lost 3 bases and 5 bases, there was a span of 8 bases. This CDR3 spans 13 amino acids. CDR3 residues: CASSLETDNEQFF. In DNA, the CDR3 is TGTGCCAGCAGTTTGGAGACAGACAATGAGCAGTTCTTC.

This clonotype was seen only a few times. The chain joins TRBV20-1 to TRBJ2-1; D is perhaps TRBD2 (6 bases). Trimming took 6 bases from V and 6 from J, leaving 15 bases between them. This CDR3 has 13 residues. Germline V lookup: CDR1 DFQATT, CDR2 SNEGSKA (reference sequence). CDR3 bases: TGCAGTGCGGGGGACTCCGAGGGCAATGAGCAGTTCTTC. Its protein product is CSAGDSEGNEQFF.

The chain employs TRBV12-3 or TRBV12-4 and TRBJ2-2; no clear D gene. This CDR3 comprises 14 residues. Trimming removed 6 bases at V and 1 base at J, with 9 bases between. The chain's CDR3 is CASRIRENTGELFF. CDR3 DNA sequence: TGTGCCAGCAGGATAAGGGAGAACACCGGGGAGCTGTTTTTT.

V and J are TRBV27 and TRBJ1-5; D ambiguous. The CDR3 totals 14 residues. Germline CDR1 MNHEY, CDR2 SMNVEV (reference sequence). Between the trimmed V and J ends, which lost 5 bases and 3 bases, there was a span of 11 bases. The CDR3 loop reads CASSPNSYNQPQHF. CDR3 nucleotide sequence: TGTGCCAGCAGTCCGAACAGCTACAATCAGCCCCAGCATTTT.